The 31 T cell receptor beta chains below were found in one sample sequenced in a study of blood T cell repertoires in COVID-19. Profiled with immunoSEQ multiplex PCR; TCRdb holds only in-frame clones, not every one. This sample has approximately 270,000 clones; approximately 84% occur once, and the top ten carry approximately 14%. The material sequenced was peripheral blood. The receptors derive from a person between 65 and 79 years old with COVID-19, enrolled during active disease.

The chain recombines TRBV15 with TRBJ2-1, with D maybe TRBD1 (5 bases). There are 14 residues in the CDR3. Germline CDR1 and CDR2: LNHNV and YYDKDF (reference sequence). The ends were cut back, 0 bases at V and 9 bases at J, with 12 bases in the middle. CDR3 in amino acids: CATSRDRAVGEQFF. CDR3 bases: TGTGCCACCAGCAGAGACAGGGCCGTAGGTGAGCAGTTCTTC.

V gene TRBV7-9 combines with J gene TRBJ2-4, with D maybe TRBD1 (5 bases). The CDR3 has 15 residues. Germline V gene sequence: CDR1 SEHNR, CDR2 FQNEAQ (reference sequence). The V end lost 5 bases, the J end lost 3 bases, and 14 bases lay between the germline ends. The CDR3 sequence is CASSPQQGVKNIQYF. CDR3 sequence (DNA): TGTGCCAGCAGCCCGCAGCAGGGCGTCAAAAACATTCAGTACTTC.

The J gene is TRBJ2-7, the V gene TRBV6-6, with D uncertain. Trimming left V 7 bases short and J 7 bases short, with 23 bases between. Germline V gene lookup returns CDR1 MNHNY and CDR2 SVGAGI (reference sequence). The CDR3 sequence is 15 residues long. The CDR3, as DNA: TGTGCCAGCAAAGGAAGAGGTCAGTCACCCGGAGAGCAGTACTTC. This codes for CASKGRGQSPGEQYF.

This clone was recorded a few times. The rearrangement joins TRBV28 to TRBJ2-6; D possibly corresponds to TRBD1 (5 bases). CDR1 is MDHEN and CDR2 is SYDVKM in the germline V gene. The CDR3 totals 16 residues. V was shortened by 6 bases and J by 0 bases, with 12 bases between the two germline ends. The CDR3 protein is CASRPHQGSGANVLTF. The CDR3 DNA reads TGTGCCAGCAGGCCTCATCAGGGCTCTGGGGCCAACGTCCTGACTTTC.

The chain combines TRBV7-3 with TRBJ1-2, with 8 bases that match TRBD1. The CDR3 totals 16 residues. With V trimmed by 5 bases and J by 5 bases, 13 bases remained unmatched. CDR1 and CDR2 from the germline V gene are SGHTA and FQGTGA. CDR3: CASSPGTGRSIYGYTF. The CDR3 bases are TGTGCCAGCAGCCCAGGGACAGGACGAAGTATTTATGGCTACACCTTC. The whole variable domain, filled in from reference TRBV7-3 and TRBJ1-2, reads GAGVSQTPSNKVTEKGKYVELRCDPISGHTALYWYRQSLGQGPEFLIYFQGTGAADDSGLPNDRFFAVRPEGSVSTLKIQRTERGDSAVYLCASSPGTGRSIYGYTFGSGTRLTVV.

V gene TRBV6-2 or TRBV6-3 combines with J gene TRBJ2-3, with D possibly being TRBD1 (5 bases). Germline V gene data show CDR1 as MNHEY and CDR2 as SVGEGT. This CDR3 region has 14 residues. Trimming shortened V by 2 bases and J by 1 base, and 7 bases separated the two germline ends. CDR3 coding DNA: TGTGCCAGCAGTTACAAACAGGGCACAGATACGCAGTATTTT. The encoded protein is CASSYKQGTDTQYF.

This sequence joins TRBV7-9 and TRBJ1-3, with unresolved D. V was clipped by 3 bases and J by 4 bases, with 7 bases between them. This CDR3 comprises 13 residues. Per germline, CDR1 SEHNR and CDR2 FQNEAQ (reference sequence). DNA for the CDR3: TGTGCCAGCAGCTTGATGGGCGGAAACACCATATATTTT. This translates into CASSLMGGNTIYF.

This clone showed up just once. The CDR3 reads CASSAQGSFGAFF. In nucleotides, the CDR3 is TGTGCCAGCAGCGCACAGGGGTCCTTCGGAGCTTTCTTT. The V and J genes are TRBV9 and TRBJ1-1, with 7 bases that match TRBD1. CDR1 SGDLS and CDR2 YYNGEE come from the germline V gene. This CDR3 region has 13 residues. With V trimmed by 3 bases and J by 10 bases, 9 bases remained unmatched.

CDR3 residues: CASSLKGHNTDTQYF. As DNA, the CDR3 is TGTGCCAGCAGCTTAAAGGGACATAACACAGATACGCAGTATTTT. The rearrangement links TRBV7-2 to TRBJ2-3, with D possibly TRBD1 on 6 matching bases. The CDR3 has 15 amino acids. Trimming stripped 2 bases from V and 2 bases from J, with 11 bases between. Germline lookup yields CDR1 SGHTA and CDR2 FQGNSA.

This clone appeared a few times. This chain connects TRBV7-9 to TRBJ2-5; D is perhaps TRBD1 (6 bases). The CDR3 runs to 15 residues. Looked up from germline, CDR1 is SEHNR and CDR2 is FQNEAQ (reference sequence). V was clipped by 2 bases and J by 3 bases, with 13 bases between them. For the CDR3, the DNA is TGTGCCAGCAGCTTACGACAGGCCGCCGAAGAGACCCAGTACTTC. Its protein product is CASSLRQAAEETQYF.

This chain uses TRBV20-1 with TRBJ2-7; D gene uncertain. Trimming removed 3 bases at V and 0 bases at J, with 12 bases between. The germline V gene has CDR1 DFQATT and CDR2 SNEGSKA (reference sequence). This CDR3 is built from 14 residues. The CDR3 coding sequence is TGCAGTGCTAGTTGGTCAGTAAGCTCCTACGAGCAGTACTTC. Residues: CSASWSVSSYEQYF.

The chain recombines TRBV30 with TRBJ1-5; no definite D call. V was trimmed by 7 bases and J by 2 bases, leaving 15 bases between them. Germline assignment: CDR1 GTSNPN and CDR2 SVGIG (reference sequence). CDR3 length: 14 amino acids. CDR3 in amino acids: CALKTAGGNQPQHF. The CDR3 region has the DNA TGTGCCTTAAAAACTGCAGGCGGCAATCAGCCCCAGCATTTT.

This chain uses TRBV2 with TRBJ1-6; D remains ambiguous. With 6 bases removed from V and 0 bases from J, the gap between germline ends came to 18 bases. CDR3 length equals 18 residues. Germline values: CDR1 SNHLY, CDR2 FYNNEI. CDR3 protein: CASSDGPLGDSYNSPLHF. The CDR3 coding sequence is TGTGCCAGCAGCGACGGGCCCCTGGGAGACTCCTATAATTCACCCCTCCACTTT.

The gene calls are TRBV7-7 and TRBJ1-4; no reliable D call. This CDR3 is 13 amino acids long. Germline CDR1 SSHAT, CDR2 FNYEAQ (reference sequence). V shed 5 bases and J shed 7 bases, with 11 bases lying between them. Here the CDR3 reads CASSPMPGEKLFF. The CDR3 coding sequence is TGTGCCAGCAGCCCGATGCCGGGTGAAAAACTGTTTTTT.

This chain links TRBV29-1 with TRBJ1-1; 8 nucleotides align to TRBD1. Germline-derived CDR1 and CDR2 are SQVTM and ANQGSEA. V trimming: 4 bases; J trimming: 5 bases; junction bases outside the gene matches: 6. The CDR3 runs 13 residues. In DNA, the CDR3 is TGCAGCGTTGGACAGGGGACGCGGACTGAAGCTTTCTTT. Its protein product is CSVGQGTRTEAFF.

V and J are TRBV3-1 (or the pseudogene TRBV3-2) and TRBJ1-5, with 7 bases matching TRBD1. The CDR3 length is 17 residues. Germline trimming cut 4 bases from V and 1 base from J; bases unmatched to any gene: 10. CDR1 LGHDT and CDR2 YNNKEL come from the germline V gene (reference sequence). The CDR3 here is CASSRPFGTESNQPQHF. In nucleotides, the CDR3 is TGTGCCAGCAGCCGCCCCTTCGGGACAGAAAGCAATCAGCCCCAGCATTTT.

The V and J genes are TRBV7-6 and TRBJ2-3; TRBD1 is a possible D gene (5 bases). CDR3 length: 13 amino acids. Trimming removed 0 bases at V and 6 bases at J, with 7 bases between. The germline CDR1 and CDR2 sequences are SGHVS and FNYEAQ. The CDR3 reads CASSLAWGDTQYF. CDR3 bases: TGTGCCAGCAGCTTAGCCTGGGGCGATACGCAGTATTTT.

This rearrangement joins TRBV24-1 to TRBJ1-1; D is possibly TRBD1 (6 bases). This CDR3 region has 14 residues. Per the germline V gene, CDR1 is KGHDR and CDR2 is SFDVKD. V was shortened by 4 bases and J by 2 bases, with 10 bases between the two germline ends. The DNA for the CDR3 is TGTGCCACCAGTGAAACGGACAGTAACACTGAAGCTTTCTTT. Amino acid sequence: CATSETDSNTEAFF.

This clone has only a few counts. DNA of the CDR3: TGTGCCAGCAGCCCCGGGACTAGTTCCACCGAGCAGTACTTC. The encoded protein is CASSPGTSSTEQYF. The chain uses TRBV11-2 and TRBJ2-7, with 8 bases identical to TRBD2. CDR3 length equals 14 residues. Germline values: CDR1 SGHAT, CDR2 FQNNGV. V shed 5 bases, J shed 6 bases, and the junction held 9 bases outside the gene matches.

The V and J genes are TRBV6-6 and TRBJ2-7, with 7 bases lining up with TRBD2. The junction had 9 bases not matched to a gene; V was cut back by 6 bases and J by 7 bases. The CDR3 is 13 amino acids. Looked up from germline, CDR1 is MNHNY and CDR2 is SVGAGI (reference sequence). CDR3 nucleotides: TGTGCCAGCAGGACAGTCATCGGGGGGGAGCAGTACTTC. Amino acid sequence: CASRTVIGGEQYF.

J is TRBJ1-6 and V is TRBV6-6, with TRBD1 matching over 7 bases. In germline, CDR1 is MNHNY, CDR2 SVGAGI (reference sequence). V was pared by 5 bases and J by 0 bases, with 10 bases of the junction left unmatched. The CDR3 sequence is 18 residues long. The CDR3 sequence: CASSRRDSLSSYNSPLHF. DNA for the CDR3: TGTGCCAGCAGTCGGCGGGACAGCCTAAGCTCCTATAATTCACCCCTCCACTTT.

This sequence joins TRBV23-1 and TRBJ1-6; possibly TRBD1 for D (5 bases). TRBV23-1 qualifies as an ORF whose function is uncertain. Between the trimmed V and J ends, which lost 3 bases and 6 bases, there was a span of 12 bases. The CDR3 covers 15 residues. This CDR3 reads CASSHPQGCNSPLHF. Here the CDR3 DNA reads TGCGCCAGCAGTCATCCTCAGGGTTGTAATTCACCCCTCCACTTT.

V usage is TRBV5-8 and J usage is TRBJ1-5; no reliable D call. The CDR3 contains 15 residues. Germline-derived CDR1 and CDR2 are SGHTS and YDEGEE. The V end lost 0 bases, the J end lost 6 bases, and 13 bases lay between the germline ends. The CDR3 here is CASSLGTTLGQPQHF. The CDR3 nucleotides are TGTGCCAGCAGCTTGGGTACGACATTGGGTCAGCCCCAGCATTTT. The complete variable domain, with remaining parts taken from reference TRBV5-8 and TRBJ1-5, reads EAGVTQSPTHLIKTRGQQATLRCSPISGHTSVYWYQQALGLGLQFLLWYDEGEERNRGNFPPRFSGRQFPNYSSELNVNALELEDSALYLCASSLGTTLGQPQHFGDGTRLSIL.

This clone has a handful of counts. CDR3 loop: CASSGPGPNEQYF. For the CDR3, the DNA is TGTGCCAGCAGTGGTCCGGGTCCGAACGAGCAGTACTTC. The genes are TRBV6-6 and TRBJ2-7; D not certain. This CDR3 contains 13 residues. Germline V gene lookup returns CDR1 MNHNY and CDR2 SVGAGI (reference sequence). Trimming stripped 5 bases from V and 5 bases from J, with 13 bases between.

The chain couples TRBV6-5 to TRBJ1-6; D not certain. V was clipped by 4 bases and J by 6 bases, with 13 bases between them. Germline assignment: CDR1 MNHEY and CDR2 SVGAGI. The CDR3 length is 15 residues. The CDR3 nucleotides read TGTGCCAGCAGTTCAAGCGTCGGATTTAATTCACCCCTCCACTTT. Translating it yields CASSSSVGFNSPLHF.

This clone came up a few times. The chain recombines TRBV27 with TRBJ1-2; D is unresolved. CDR3 length equals 15 residues. V lost 1 base and J 4 bases, leaving 13 bases between the germline ends. Germline V CDR1 and CDR2: MNHEY, SMNVEV (reference sequence). The CDR3 DNA follows: TGTGCCAGCAGTTTATATGGGGAGGAGGGCTATGGCTACACCTTC. It codes for CASSLYGEEGYGYTF.

The V call is TRBV5-1, the J call TRBJ2-1, with 9 bases matching TRBD1. V was pared by 4 bases and J by 6 bases, with 5 bases of the junction left unmatched. The CDR3 covers 14 residues. Germline CDR1 reads SGHRS; CDR2 reads YFSETQ. CDR3 nucleotide sequence: TGCGCCAGCAGCCTGGGACAGGGCGGCAATGAGCAGTTCTTC. It specifies CASSLGQGGNEQFF. The entire variable domain, with the rest obtained from reference TRBV5-1 and TRBJ2-1, is as follows: KAGVTQTPRYLIKTRGQQVTLSCSPISGHRSVSWYQQTPGQGLQFLFEYFSETQRNKGNFPGRFSGRQFSNSRSEMNVSTLELGDSALYLCASSLGQGGNEQFFGPGTRLTVL.

The genes are TRBV3-1 (or the pseudogene TRBV3-2) and TRBJ1-5, with D perhaps matching TRBD1 (5 bases). CDR1 and CDR2 (germline): LGHDT, YNNKEL (reference sequence). The CDR3 sequence is 15 residues long. V dropped 2 bases and J dropped 7 bases, with 15 bases sitting between them. CDR3 sequence reads: CASSQSQGLLQPQHF. The CDR3 nucleotides are TGTGCCAGCAGCCAATCCCAGGGTTTATTGCAGCCCCAGCATTTT.

The rearrangement links TRBV5-5 to TRBJ1-2; no clear D gene. Trimming shortened V by 1 base and J by 5 bases, and 12 bases separated the two germline ends. Germline V gene data show CDR1 as SGHKS and CDR2 as YYEKEE (reference sequence). The CDR3 totals 14 residues. Here the CDR3 reads CASSLIEAGYGYTF. Here the CDR3 DNA reads TGTGCCAGCAGCTTGATCGAAGCGGGGTATGGCTACACCTTC.

The rearrangement uses TRBV6-6 and TRBJ1-6; D not certain. The length of the CDR3 is 13 residues. From germline, CDR1 is MNHNY and CDR2 SVGAGI (reference sequence). With 5 bases removed from V and 7 bases from J, the gap between germline ends came to 9 bases. The CDR3 here is CASSPQFNSPLHF. The CDR3 nucleotides are TGTGCCAGCAGTCCTCAGTTCAATTCACCCCTCCACTTT.

This clone was recorded only once. The rearrangement links TRBV19 to TRBJ2-4; possible D gene TRBD2, 6 bases. The length of the CDR3 is 14 residues. Germline V gene data show CDR1 as LNHDA and CDR2 as SQIVND (reference sequence). V was cut by 7 bases and J by 4 bases, with 14 bases left in between. The CDR3 DNA reads as TGTGCCAGTATTCCCTCCGGGGGTAAAAACATTCAGTACTTC. Translating it yields CASIPSGGKNIQYF.